These 15 T cell receptor beta chains share one sample of origin, sequenced in a study of blood T cell repertoires in COVID-19. Repertoires were generated with immunoSEQ multiplex PCR, while TCRdb's copy carries only in-frame clones and drops some. The profile shows 140,000 to 150,000 clones, roughly three quarters of them singletons. The material sequenced was peripheral blood. The receptor source for this set is a man aged 45-60 years with active or convalescent COVID-19.

This chain links TRBV11-2 with TRBJ2-7; weak D call: TRBD2 (6 bases). The germline V gene encodes CDR1 SGHAT and CDR2 FQNNGV. Trimming left V 3 bases short and J 5 bases short, with 8 bases between. This CDR3 region has 12 residues. The CDR3 loop reads CASSFGGNEQYF. DNA for the CDR3: TGTGCCAGCAGCTTTGGAGGGAACGAGCAGTACTTC. The full variable domain, rest sourced from reference TRBV11-2 and TRBJ2-7, is EAGVAQSPRYKIIEKRQSVAFWCNPISGHATLYWYQQILGQGPKLLIQFQNNGVVDDSQLPKDRFSAERLKGVDSTLKIQPAKLEDSAVYLCASSFGGNEQYFGPGTRLTVT.

The gene calls are TRBV7-9 and TRBJ1-1; tentative D call: TRBD1 (5 bases). The CDR3 totals 17 residues. Trimming stripped 3 bases from V and 0 bases from J, with 17 bases between. The V gene's germline CDR1 is SEHNR and CDR2 FQNEAQ (reference sequence). DNA of the CDR3: TGTGCCAGCAGCTTTAAGGTCGGACAACCTTTGAACACTGAAGCTTTCTTT. It encodes CASSFKVGQPLNTEAFF.

The J gene is TRBJ2-2, the V gene TRBV6-5; 12 bases align to TRBD2. The CDR3 consists of 16 residues. With V trimmed by 2 bases and J by 5 bases, 3 bases remained unmatched. CDR1 and CDR2 from the germline V gene are MNHEY and SVGAGI. CDR3 sequence reads: CASSYLAGGPTGELFF. CDR3 sequence (DNA): TGTGCCAGCAGTTACCTAGCGGGAGGGCCTACCGGGGAGCTGTTTTTT.

This clone turned up a few times. The chain is built from TRBV5-1 and TRBJ2-1, with D possibly TRBD1 on 6 matching bases. Trimming removed 3 bases from V and 1 base from J, with 20 bases in between. Germline V CDR1 and CDR2: SGHRS, YFSETQ. CDR3 size: 18 residues. The CDR3 DNA reads as TGCGCCAGCAGCTGGACCCCCCCTTCTAGGGGGTCCTACAATGAGCAGTTCTTC. Translated: CASSWTPPSRGSYNEQFF.

This clone was picked up a small number of times. The chain uses TRBV5-1 and TRBJ2-7, with a weak D call TRBD2 (6 bases). The V and J ends lost 4 bases and 0 bases respectively, with 14 bases between them. Germline-derived CDR1 and CDR2 are SGHRS and YFSETQ. The CDR3 contains 15 residues. This CDR3 reads CASSPFRGSSYEQYF. The DNA of the CDR3 is TGCGCCAGCAGCCCCTTTCGGGGGAGCTCCTACGAGCAGTACTTC.

The rearrangement links TRBV11-1 to TRBJ2-5, with a tentative D call TRBD1 (5 bases). CDR1 and CDR2 (germline): SGHAT, FQDESV (reference sequence). This CDR3 has 14 amino acids. Trimming shortened V by 5 bases and J by 5 bases, and 15 bases separated the two germline ends. This CDR3 is CASSPGDSRETQYF. CDR3 sequence (DNA): TGTGCCAGCAGCCCTGGAGACAGTCGGGAGACCCAGTACTTC.

DNA of the CDR3: TGCGCCAGCAGCAACAGGGGAACCGGGGAGCTGTTTTTT. Translating gives CASSNRGTGELFF. The V and J genes are TRBV5-1 and TRBJ2-2; 7 positions agree with TRBD1. The CDR3 is made up of 13 amino acids. CDR1 is SGHRS, CDR2 YFSETQ, per germline. The trim removed 4 bases at V and 5 bases at J, leaving 2 bases unmatched.

The chain employs TRBV27 and TRBJ2-2; perhaps TRBD2 as D (6 bases). The CDR3 contains 16 residues. Per the germline V gene, CDR1 is MNHEY and CDR2 is SMNVEV (reference sequence). V was cut by 4 bases and J by 0 bases, with 12 bases left in between. The CDR3 region is CASSSLSGTNTGELFF. CDR3 in DNA: TGTGCCAGCAGTTCCCTTAGCGGAACGAACACCGGGGAGCTGTTTTTT.

The rearrangement links TRBV5-1 to TRBJ2-2; 8 positions agree with TRBD1. Trimming removed 0 bases from V and 0 bases from J; junction bases left unmatched: 4. CDR3 size: 17 residues. Looked up from germline, CDR1 is SGHRS and CDR2 is YFSETQ. CDR3 nucleotides: TGCGCCAGCAGCTTGGACCCGGGACAGGCGAACACCGGGGAGCTGTTTTTT. Translating gives CASSLDPGQANTGELFF. The complete variable domain, with remaining parts taken from reference TRBV5-1 and TRBJ2-2, reads KAGVTQTPRYLIKTRGQQVTLSCSPISGHRSVSWYQQTPGQGLQFLFEYFSETQRNKGNFPGRFSGRQFSNSRSEMNVSTLELGDSALYLCASSLDPGQANTGELFFGEGSRLTVL.

The chain has TRBV5-4 and TRBJ2-1, with TRBD2 matching over 8 bases. CDR3 size: 17 residues. CDR1 and CDR2 from the germline V gene are SGHNT and YYREEE (reference sequence). V shed 4 bases, J shed 6 bases, and the junction held 15 bases outside the gene matches. The DNA of the CDR3 is TGTGCCAGCAGCCCCTATGTGGGCGGGAGGAGGACCAATGAGCAGTTCTTC. Amino acids: CASSPYVGGRRTNEQFF.

This sequence joins TRBV7-7 and TRBJ1-4; TRBD1 aligns across 11 bases. With 5 bases clipped from V and 7 bases from J, the junction kept 6 bases outside the gene matches. Germline CDR1 and CDR2: SSHAT and FNYEAQ (reference sequence). This CDR3 comprises 15 residues. The CDR3 nucleotides read TGTGCCAGCAGCCCAGGGACAGGGGGGGCTGAAAAACTGTTTTTT. Its protein is CASSPGTGGAEKLFF.

The rearrangement joins TRBV24-1 to TRBJ2-5; D might be TRBD1 (6 bases). V was pared by 5 bases and J by 1 base, with 19 bases between. This CDR3 is built from 17 residues. Germline V gene lookup returns CDR1 KGHDR and CDR2 SFDVKD. Written as DNA, the CDR3 is TGTGCCACCAGTGCCCTCTCAATGACAGGAACCCAAGAGACCCAGTACTTC. Translation: CATSALSMTGTQETQYF.

The chain has TRBV25-1 and TRBJ1-6; D is undetermined. The germline gives CDR1 MGHDK, CDR2 SYGVNS. V was trimmed by 3 bases and J by 1 base, leaving 7 bases between them. This CDR3 has 15 residues. CDR3 sequence (DNA): TGTGCCAGCAGTGACATCCGGTCCTATAATTCACCCCTCCACTTT. It is translated as CASSDIRSYNSPLHF.

The chain recombines TRBV12-3 or TRBV12-4 with TRBJ2-1; weak D call: TRBD1 (6 bases). V was shortened by 10 bases and J by 3 bases, with 13 bases between the two germline ends. The CDR3 is made up of 13 amino acids. As DNA, the CDR3 is TGTGCCACCACCGGGACACACTACAATGAGCAGTTCTTC. Translating it yields CATTGTHYNEQFF.

CDR3 coding DNA: TGTGCCAGCAGTACACAGGGCCTTGAAGCTTTCTTT. As protein: CASSTQGLEAFF. The chain combines TRBV7-2 with TRBJ1-1, with a possible D match to TRBD1 (6 bases). Germline CDR1 is SGHTA and CDR2 is FQGNSA. The CDR3 covers 12 residues. V lost 6 bases to trimming and J lost 7 bases, with 12 bases between them.